This T cell receptor (beta chain) is from a study of T cells in Graves' hyperthyroidism and ophthalmopathy. The germline V gene has CDR1 SQVTM and CDR2 ANQGSEA. V shed 8 bases and J shed 5 bases, with 12 bases lying between them. The CDR3 spans 12 residues. RNA transcripts provided the source from which TCR beta CDR3 regions were amplified. With the HTBI primer set, the TCR CDR3 went through a first round of RT-PCR. TCRdb ran MiXCR on the multiplex PCR reads and lists one entry per CDR3 protein. The data contain a few hundred thousand distinct CDR3 sequences, about 45% of them singletons. Study results and limitations: Blood also held most thyroid clonotypes expanded beyond 0.001.

Worth noting for this clonotype: Its antigen is currently unknown.

The sequencing input was peripheral blood or thyroid tissue (not recorded which). The sequence came from a woman aged 18-29 years with Graves' hyperthyroidism. The chain joins TRBV29-1 to TRBJ1-4, with D possibly being TRBD1 (5 bases). CDR3 protein: CSSLWGNEKLFF. The CDR3 region has the DNA TGCAGCAGCCTTTGGGGCAATGAAAAACTGTTTTTT.